This T cell receptor (beta chain) is from a study of OX40 agonist ivuxolimab in advanced cancers. Study-wide background: Treatment of patients was with ivuxolimab, an agonistic anti-OX40 (CD134) antibody. Study results and caveats: Averaged across samples, CD8+ T cells carried more expanded clones than CD4+ did. The CD4+ and CD8+ T cells in the blood had expanded clonally by week 6 at 0.1 to 3.0 mg/kg.

Baseline, cycle 4 day 1, and cycle 7 day 1 were the blood sampling points. As concerns this clone: Its antigen remains unknown.

TCRdb keeps only in-frame clones here, not all; method: immunoSEQ multiplex PCR. The sample shows around 15,000 clones, around 80% of them seen only once. With V trimmed by 7 bases and J by 7 bases, 14 bases remained unmatched. The CDR3 loop spans 15 amino acids. CDR1 and CDR2 from the germline V gene are MNHEY and SMNVEV (reference sequence). The receptor's source is an adult with an advanced solid tumor such as melanoma, head and neck, liver or kidney cancer. The sample here was CD4+ or CD8+ T cells sorted from blood, taken in a trial of the OX40 agonist ivuxolimab. The chain has TRBV27 and TRBJ2-7, with 9 bases identical to TRBD1. CDR3 sequence (DNA): TGTGCCAGCACCGGCACGACAGGGGGGTTGTGGGAGCAGTACTTC. It translates to CASTGTTGGLWEQYF.